The 3 T cell receptor beta chains below all came from one sample that was sequenced in a study of OX40 agonist ivuxolimab in advanced cancers. Using immunoSEQ multiplex PCR, the repertoire was profiled, and TCRdb retains in-frame clones only, with some absent. The sample consists of roughly 58,000 clones, 87% of them appearing once. The sequenced sample was CD4+ or CD8+ T cells sorted from blood, obtained in a trial of the OX40 agonist ivuxolimab. These receptors all come from an adult with an advanced solid tumor such as melanoma, head and neck, liver or kidney cancer.

This clone has only one observation. This rearrangement joins TRBV9 to TRBJ2-1, with D hard to call. There are 15 residues in the CDR3. The V gene lost 0 bases and the J gene lost 3 bases, with 10 bases spanning the gap. Germline V gives CDR1 SGDLS, CDR2 YYNGEE. The DNA for the CDR3 is TGTGCCAGCAGCGTAGACAGCGCATACTACAATGAGCAGTTCTTC. It translates to CASSVDSAYYNEQFF.

The rearrangement links TRBV28 to TRBJ2-5, with 8 bases fitting TRBD1. CDR3 length: 17 residues. The junction had 8 bases not matched to a gene; V was cut back by 2 bases and J by 0 bases. The germline gives CDR1 MDHEN, CDR2 SYDVKM. The CDR3 region has the DNA TGTGCCAGCAGTTTAGGCGGGACAGGCCCCTACCAAGAGACCCAGTACTTC. The encoded protein is CASSLGGTGPYQETQYF.

J is TRBJ2-7 and V is TRBV6-1; a weak D match, TRBD2 (5 bases). Germline CDR1 and CDR2: MNHNS and SASEGT. V was shortened by 8 bases and J by 2 bases, with 16 bases between the two germline ends. The CDR3 is 14 residues long. This CDR3 reads CASRRPLGAYEQYF. The CDR3 DNA reads TGTGCCAGCCGCCGGCCCCTCGGGGCCTACGAGCAGTACTTC.